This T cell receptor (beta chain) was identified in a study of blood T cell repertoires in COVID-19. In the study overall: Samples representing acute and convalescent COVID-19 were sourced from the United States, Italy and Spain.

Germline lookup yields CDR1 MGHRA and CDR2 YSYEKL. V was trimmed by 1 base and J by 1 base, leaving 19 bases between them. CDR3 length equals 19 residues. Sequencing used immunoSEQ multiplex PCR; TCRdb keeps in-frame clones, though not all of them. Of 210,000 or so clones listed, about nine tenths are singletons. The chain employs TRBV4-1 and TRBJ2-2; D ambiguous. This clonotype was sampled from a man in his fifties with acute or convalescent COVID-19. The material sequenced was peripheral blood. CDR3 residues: CASSQAVWQRSVNTGELFF. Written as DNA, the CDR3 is TGCGCCAGCAGCCAAGCGGTATGGCAGCGATCCGTGAACACCGGGGAGCTGTTTTTT.